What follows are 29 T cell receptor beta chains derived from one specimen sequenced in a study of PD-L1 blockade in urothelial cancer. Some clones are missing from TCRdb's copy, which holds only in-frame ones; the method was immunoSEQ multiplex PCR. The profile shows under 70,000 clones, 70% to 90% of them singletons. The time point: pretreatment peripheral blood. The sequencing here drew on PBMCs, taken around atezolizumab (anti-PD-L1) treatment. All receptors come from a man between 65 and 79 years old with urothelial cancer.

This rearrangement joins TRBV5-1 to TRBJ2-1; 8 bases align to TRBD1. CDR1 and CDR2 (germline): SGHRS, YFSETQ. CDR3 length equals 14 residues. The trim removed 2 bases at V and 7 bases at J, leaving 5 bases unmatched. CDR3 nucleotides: TGCGCCAGCAGCTTTCAGGGGGCTCGGAATGAGCAGTTCTTC. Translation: CASSFQGARNEQFF. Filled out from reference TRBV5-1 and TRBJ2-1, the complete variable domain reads KAGVTQTPRYLIKTRGQQVTLSCSPISGHRSVSWYQQTPGQGLQFLFEYFSETQRNKGNFPGRFSGRQFSNSRSEMNVSTLELGDSALYLCASSFQGARNEQFFGPGTRLTVL.

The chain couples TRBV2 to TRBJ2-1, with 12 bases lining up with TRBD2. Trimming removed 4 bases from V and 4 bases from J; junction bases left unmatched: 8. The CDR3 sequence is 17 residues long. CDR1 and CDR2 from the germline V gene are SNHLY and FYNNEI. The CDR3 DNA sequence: TGTGCCAGCAGTGCGGGTCCCGGGACTAGCGGGTACAATGAGCAGTTCTTC. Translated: CASSAGPGTSGYNEQFF. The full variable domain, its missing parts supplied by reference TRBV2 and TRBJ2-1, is EPEVTQTPSHQVTQMGQEVILRCVPISNHLYFYWYRQILGQKVEFLVSFYNNEISEKSEIFDDQFSVERPDGSNFTLKIRSTKLEDSAMYFCASSAGPGTSGYNEQFFGPGTRLTVL.

The CDR3 nucleotides read TGTGCCAGCAGCTCAACTAAGGGGGGGTCCTACAATGAGCAGTTCTTC. Translation: CASSSTKGGSYNEQFF. V usage is TRBV11-3 and J usage is TRBJ2-1, with D maybe TRBD2 (7 bases). The CDR3 contains 16 residues. The ends were cut back, 4 bases at V and 1 base at J, with 14 bases in the middle. From germline, CDR1 is SGHNT and CDR2 YENEEA. Supplemented by reference TRBV11-3 and TRBJ2-1, the full variable domain reads EAGVVQSPRYKIIEKKQPVAFWCNPISGHNTLYWYLQNLGQGPELLIRYENEEAVDDSQLPKDRFSAERLKGVDSTLKIQPAELGDSAVYLCASSSTKGGSYNEQFFGPGTRLTVL.

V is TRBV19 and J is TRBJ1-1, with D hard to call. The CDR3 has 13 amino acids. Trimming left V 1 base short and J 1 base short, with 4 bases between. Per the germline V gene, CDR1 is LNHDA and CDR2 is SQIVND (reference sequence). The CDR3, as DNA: TGTGCCAGTAGTATAGCCAGGAACACTGAAGCTTTCTTT. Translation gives CASSIARNTEAFF. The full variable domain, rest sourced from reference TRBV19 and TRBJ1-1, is DGGITQSPKYLFRKEGQNVTLSCEQNLNHDAMYWYRQDPGQGLRLIYYSQIVNDFQKGDIAEGYSVSREKKESFPLTVTSAQKNPTAFYLCASSIARNTEAFFGQGTRLTVV.

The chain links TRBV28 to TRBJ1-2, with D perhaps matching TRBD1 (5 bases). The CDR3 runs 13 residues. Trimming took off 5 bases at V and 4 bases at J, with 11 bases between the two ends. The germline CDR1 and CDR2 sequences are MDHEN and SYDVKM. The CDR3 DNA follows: TGTGCCAGCAGTGGCGGGGGGTCCTATGGCTACACCTTC. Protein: CASSGGGSYGYTF.

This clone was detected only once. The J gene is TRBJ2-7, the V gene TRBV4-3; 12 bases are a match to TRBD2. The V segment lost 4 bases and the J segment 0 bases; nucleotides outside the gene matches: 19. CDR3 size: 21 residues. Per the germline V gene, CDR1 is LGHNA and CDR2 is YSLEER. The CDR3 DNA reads TGCGCCAGCAGCCGGACTTACAGGGCTAGCGGGAGGGCCCCCTACTCCTACGAGCAGTACTTC. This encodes CASSRTYRASGRAPYSYEQYF.

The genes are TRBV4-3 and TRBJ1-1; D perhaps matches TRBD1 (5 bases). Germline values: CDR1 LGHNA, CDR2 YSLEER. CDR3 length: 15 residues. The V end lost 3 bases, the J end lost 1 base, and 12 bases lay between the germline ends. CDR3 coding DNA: TGCGCCAGCAGCCAGCACGGAGGGGCGAACACTGAAGCTTTCTTT. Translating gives CASSQHGGANTEAFF.

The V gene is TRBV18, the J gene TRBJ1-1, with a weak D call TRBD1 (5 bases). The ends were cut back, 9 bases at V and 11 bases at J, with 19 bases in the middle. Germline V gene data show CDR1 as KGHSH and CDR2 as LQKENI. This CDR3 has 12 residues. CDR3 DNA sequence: TGTGCCAGTCATAGAGAGGAGGGGAAGGCTTTCTTT. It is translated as CASHREEGKAFF.

The CDR3 here is CASSRTRGTREETQYF. For the CDR3, the DNA is TGTGCCAGCAGTAGAACCCGGGGGACCAGAGAAGAGACCCAGTACTTC. This sequence joins TRBV6-6 and TRBJ2-5; D possibly corresponds to TRBD2 (6 bases). Trimming cost V 5 bases and J 3 bases, with 19 bases left between them. The CDR3 is 16 residues long. Per germline, CDR1 MNHNY and CDR2 SVGAGI (reference sequence).

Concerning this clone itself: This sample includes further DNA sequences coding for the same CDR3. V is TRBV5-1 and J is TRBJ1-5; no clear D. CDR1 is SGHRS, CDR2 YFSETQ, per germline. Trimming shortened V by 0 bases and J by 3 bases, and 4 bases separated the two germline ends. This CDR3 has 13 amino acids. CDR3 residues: CASSLAVNQPQHF. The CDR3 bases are TGCGCCAGCAGCTTGGCGGTCAATCAGCCCCAGCATTTT.

This CDR3 is CASTQGNIQYF. CDR3 DNA sequence: TGTGCCAGCACCCAGGGGAACATTCAGTACTTC. The chain carries TRBV7-8 and TRBJ2-4; D might be TRBD1 (6 bases). Germline V gene lookup returns CDR1 SGHVS and CDR2 FQNEAQ. V was trimmed by 7 bases and J by 7 bases, leaving 8 bases between them. The CDR3 is 11 residues long.

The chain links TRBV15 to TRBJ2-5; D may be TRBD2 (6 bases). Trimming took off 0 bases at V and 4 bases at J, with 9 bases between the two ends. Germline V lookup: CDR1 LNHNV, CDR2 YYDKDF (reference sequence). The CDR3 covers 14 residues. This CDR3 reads CATSRDAGTETQYF. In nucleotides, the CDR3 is TGTGCCACCAGCAGAGATGCGGGGACAGAGACCCAGTACTTC.

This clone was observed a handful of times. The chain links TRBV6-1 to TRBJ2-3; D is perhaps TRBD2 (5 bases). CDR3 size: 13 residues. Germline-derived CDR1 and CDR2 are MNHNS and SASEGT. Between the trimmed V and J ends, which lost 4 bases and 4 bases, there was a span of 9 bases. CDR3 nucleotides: TGTGCCAGCAGTGTTAGCGAGGCAGATACGCAGTATTTT. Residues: CASSVSEADTQYF.

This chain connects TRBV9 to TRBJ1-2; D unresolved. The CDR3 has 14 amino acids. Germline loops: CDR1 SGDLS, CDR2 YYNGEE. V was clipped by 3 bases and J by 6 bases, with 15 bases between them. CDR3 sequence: CASSGGEAFHGYTF. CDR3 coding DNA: TGTGCCAGCAGCGGGGGAGAGGCCTTTCATGGCTACACCTTC.

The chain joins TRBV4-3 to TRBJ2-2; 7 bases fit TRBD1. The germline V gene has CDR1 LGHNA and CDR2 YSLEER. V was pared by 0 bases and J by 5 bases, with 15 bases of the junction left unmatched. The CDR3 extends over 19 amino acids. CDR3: CASSQDRMGRGPGTGELFF. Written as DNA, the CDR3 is TGCGCCAGCAGCCAAGATCGAATGGGTAGGGGGCCGGGAACCGGGGAGCTGTTTTTT.

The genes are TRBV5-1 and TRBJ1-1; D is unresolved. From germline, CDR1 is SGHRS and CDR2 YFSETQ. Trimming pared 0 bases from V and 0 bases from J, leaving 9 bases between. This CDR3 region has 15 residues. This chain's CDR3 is CASSLDSGMNTEAFF. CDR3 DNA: TGCGCCAGCAGCTTGGATAGCGGGATGAACACTGAAGCTTTCTTT.

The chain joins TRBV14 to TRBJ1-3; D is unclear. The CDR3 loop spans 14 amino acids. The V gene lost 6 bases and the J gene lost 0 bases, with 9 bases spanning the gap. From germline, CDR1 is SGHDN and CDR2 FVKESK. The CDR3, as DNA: TGTGCCAGCAGTCCACTTATCTCTGGAAACACCATATATTTT. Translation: CASSPLISGNTIYF.

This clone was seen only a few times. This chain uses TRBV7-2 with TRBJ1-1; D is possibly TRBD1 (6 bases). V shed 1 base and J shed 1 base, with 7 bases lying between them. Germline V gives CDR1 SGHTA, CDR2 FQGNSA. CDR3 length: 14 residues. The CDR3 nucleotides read TGTGCCAGCAGCTTAGGACAGGAGAACACTGAAGCTTTCTTT. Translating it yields CASSLGQENTEAFF.

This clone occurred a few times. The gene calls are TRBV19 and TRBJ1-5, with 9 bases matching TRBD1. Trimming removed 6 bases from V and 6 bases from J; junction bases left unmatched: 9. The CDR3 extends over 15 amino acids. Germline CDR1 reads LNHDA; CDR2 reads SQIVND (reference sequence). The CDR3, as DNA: TGTGCCAGTAGCGACACAGGGGGCCTCTTTCAGCCCCAGCATTTT. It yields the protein CASSDTGGLFQPQHF. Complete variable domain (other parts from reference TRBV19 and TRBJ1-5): DGGITQSPKYLFRKEGQNVTLSCEQNLNHDAMYWYRQDPGQGLRLIYYSQIVNDFQKGDIAEGYSVSREKKESFPLTVTSAQKNPTAFYLCASSDTGGLFQPQHFGDGTRLSIL.

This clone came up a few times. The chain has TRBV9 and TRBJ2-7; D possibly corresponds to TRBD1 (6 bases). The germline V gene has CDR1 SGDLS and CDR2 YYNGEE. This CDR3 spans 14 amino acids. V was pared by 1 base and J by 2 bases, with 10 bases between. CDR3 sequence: CASSVSPGAYEQYF. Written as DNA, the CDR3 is TGTGCCAGCAGCGTATCCCCAGGGGCCTACGAGCAGTACTTC.

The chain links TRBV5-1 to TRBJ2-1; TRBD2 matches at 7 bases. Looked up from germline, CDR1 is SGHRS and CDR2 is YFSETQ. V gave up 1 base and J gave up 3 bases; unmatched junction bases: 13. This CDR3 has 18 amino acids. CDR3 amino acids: CASSLKRGGRDLYNEQFF. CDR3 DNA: TGCGCCAGCAGCTTGAAAAGGGGAGGGCGGGACCTCTACAATGAGCAGTTCTTC.

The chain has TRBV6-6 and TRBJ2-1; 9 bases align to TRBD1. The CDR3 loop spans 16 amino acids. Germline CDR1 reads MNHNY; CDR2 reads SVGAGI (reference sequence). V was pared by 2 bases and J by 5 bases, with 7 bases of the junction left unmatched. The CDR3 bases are TGTGCCAGCAGTTACCGGACAGGGGTGGGGAACAATGAGCAGTTCTTC. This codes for CASSYRTGVGNNEQFF.

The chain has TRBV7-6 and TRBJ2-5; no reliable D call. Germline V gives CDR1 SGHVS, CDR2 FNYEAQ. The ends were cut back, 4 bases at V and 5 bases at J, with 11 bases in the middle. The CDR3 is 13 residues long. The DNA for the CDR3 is TGTGCCAGCAGCTCTATGGAGAGGGAGACCCAGTACTTC. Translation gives CASSSMERETQYF. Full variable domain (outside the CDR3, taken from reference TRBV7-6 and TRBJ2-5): GAGVSQSPRYKVTKRGQDVALRCDPISGHVSLYWYRQALGQGPEFLTYFNYEAQQDKSGLPNDRFSAERPEGSISTLTIQRTEQRDSAMYRCASSSMERETQYFGPGTRLLVL.

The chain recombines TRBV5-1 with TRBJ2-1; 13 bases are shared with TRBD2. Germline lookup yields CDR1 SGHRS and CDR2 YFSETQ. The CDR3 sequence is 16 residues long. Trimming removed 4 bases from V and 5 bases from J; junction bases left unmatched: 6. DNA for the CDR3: TGCGCCAGCAGCCGGACTAGCGGGAGTGGGCACAATGAGCAGTTCTTC. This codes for CASSRTSGSGHNEQFF.

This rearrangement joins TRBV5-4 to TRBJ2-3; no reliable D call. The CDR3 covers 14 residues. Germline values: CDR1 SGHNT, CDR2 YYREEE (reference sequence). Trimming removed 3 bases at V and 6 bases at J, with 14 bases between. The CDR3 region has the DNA TGTGCCAGCAGCTACGGCTCTAGTTCGGATACGCAGTATTTT. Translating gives CASSYGSSSDTQYF.

The CDR3 here is CASSTQRDLTDTQYF. The CDR3 DNA reads TGTGCCAGCAGCACCCAGCGGGATTTAACAGATACGCAGTATTTT. The rearrangement uses TRBV13 and TRBJ2-3; TRBD2 aligns across 7 bases. The CDR3 is made up of 15 amino acids. V lost 5 bases to trimming and J lost 3 bases; unmatched junction nucleotides: 8. Germline-derived CDR1 and CDR2 are PRHDT and FYEKMQ (reference sequence).

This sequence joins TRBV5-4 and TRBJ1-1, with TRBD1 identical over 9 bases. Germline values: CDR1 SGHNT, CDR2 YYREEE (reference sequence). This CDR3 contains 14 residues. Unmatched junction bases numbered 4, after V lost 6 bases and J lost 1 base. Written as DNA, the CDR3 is TGTGCCAGCAACCGGGACAGGGAGAACACTGAAGCTTTCTTT. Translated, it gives CASNRDRENTEAFF. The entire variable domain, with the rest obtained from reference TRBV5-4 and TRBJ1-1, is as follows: ETGVTQSPTHLIKTRGQQVTLRCSSQSGHNTVSWYQQALGQGPQFIFQYYREEENGRGNFPPRFSGLQFPNYSSELNVNALELDDSALYLCASNRDRENTEAFFGQGTRLTVV.

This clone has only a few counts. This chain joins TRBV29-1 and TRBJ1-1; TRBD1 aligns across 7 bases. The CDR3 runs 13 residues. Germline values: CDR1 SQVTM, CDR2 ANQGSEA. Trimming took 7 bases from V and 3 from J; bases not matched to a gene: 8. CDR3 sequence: CSERQGMDTEAFF. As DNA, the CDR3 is TGCAGCGAAAGACAGGGCATGGACACTGAAGCTTTCTTT.

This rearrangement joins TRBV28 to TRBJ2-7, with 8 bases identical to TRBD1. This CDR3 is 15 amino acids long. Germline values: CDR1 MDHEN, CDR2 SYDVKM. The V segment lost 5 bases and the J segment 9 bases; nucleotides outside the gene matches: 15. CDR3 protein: CASSLRDRQGSGQYF. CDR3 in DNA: TGTGCCAGCAGTCTTAGGGACAGGCAGGGTTCCGGGCAGTACTTC.